This TCR beta chain was profiled in a study of T cell repertoires in cytomegalovirus infection. Looking at the study overall: The study used recently identified HLA-C-restricted and well-studied HLA-B-restricted CMV epitopes. Based on public TCR beta signatures, there were indications of CMV infection and of a matching HLA type. Notes on the study in general: Individuals carrying CMV plus the relevant HLA were identified by cumulative frequency of public TCR beta families.

The CDR3 sequence is 15 residues long. J lost 7 bases, V lost 3 bases, and 0 bases had no gene match. Germline CDR1 is KGHDR and CDR2 is SFDVKD. In the case of this clonotype: The antigen is not known.

One entry per CDR3 protein, called by TCRdb with MiXCR from the reads. This repertoire shows hundreds of thousands of distinct CDR3 sequences, under 55% found once; its top ten account for about 41%. This chain links TRBV24-1 with TRBJ2-1; TRBD2 agrees at 15 bases. The TCR comes from a human donor in good health (CMV status not recorded). Some clones in this sample may be carry-over from other donors' samples. The material sequenced was cultured PBMCs, taken from culture after CMV antigen stimulation. CDR3 residues: CATSDGTSGRNEQFF. Here the CDR3 DNA reads TGTGCCACCAGTGATGGGACTAGCGGGAGGAATGAGCAGTTCTTC.